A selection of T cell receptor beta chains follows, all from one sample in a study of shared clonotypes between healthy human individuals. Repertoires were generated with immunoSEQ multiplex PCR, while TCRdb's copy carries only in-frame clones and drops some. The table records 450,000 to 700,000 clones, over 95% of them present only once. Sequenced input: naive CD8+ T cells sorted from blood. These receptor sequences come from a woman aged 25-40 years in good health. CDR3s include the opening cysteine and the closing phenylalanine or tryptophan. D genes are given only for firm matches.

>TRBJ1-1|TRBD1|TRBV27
TGTGCCAGCAGTTTGGGCGCCAGGGGGAGACTAGCTTTCTTT
CASSLGARGRLAFF
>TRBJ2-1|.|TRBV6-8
TGTGCCAGCAGCATTCTAGGGAATTCCTCCAATGAGCAGTTCTTC
CASSILGNSSNEQFF
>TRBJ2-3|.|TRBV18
TGTGCCAGCTCGCCGGGACCCCAAGCCTTCGGGCATTTT
CASSPGPQAFGHF
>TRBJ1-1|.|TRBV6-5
TGTGCCAGCGGCCTTGAGAACACTGAAGCTTTCTTT
CASGLENTEAFF
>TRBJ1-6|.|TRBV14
TGTGCCAGCAGCTCGTCGGAGAGCTCCTATAATTCACCCCTCCACTTT
CASSSSESSYNSPLHF
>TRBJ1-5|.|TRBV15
TGTGCCACCAGCAAGGGGCTCGATGTTCAGCCCCAGCATTTT
CATSKGLDVQPQHF
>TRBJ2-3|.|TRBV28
TGTGCCAGCCTGTTTCGCGGAGTAACCCCTAGCACAGATACGCAGTATTTT
CASLFRGVTPSTDTQYF
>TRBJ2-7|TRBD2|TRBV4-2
TGTGCCAGCAGCCAAGGACTAGCGGCGGGTCTCGAGCAGTACTTC
CASSQGLAAGLEQYF
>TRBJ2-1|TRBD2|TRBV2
TGTGCCCGGGGGGGCCCGGGAGACCACAATGAGCAGTTCTTC
CARGGPGDHNEQFF
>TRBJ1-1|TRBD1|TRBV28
TGTGCCAGCAGTTTTCTACACAGGGGCGACACTGAAGCTTTCTTT
CASSFLHRGDTEAFF
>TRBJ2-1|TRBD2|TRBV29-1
TGCAGCGTTGAGATACGACTAGCGGGAGGGCCGGGGAATGAGCAGTTCTTC
CSVEIRLAGGPGNEQFF
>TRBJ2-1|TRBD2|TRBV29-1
TGCAGCGTTGAAGGGAGGCGCGGGAGGTTGGGCAATGAGCAGTTCTTC
CSVEGRRGRLGNEQFF
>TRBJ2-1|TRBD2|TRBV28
TGTGCCAGCAGTTTTTTCGGGCGGGAGCGTCACAATGAGCAGTTCTTC
CASSFFGRERHNEQFF
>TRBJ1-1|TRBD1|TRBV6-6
TGTGCCAGCAGTTACTCACCGGGACAGATGAACACTGAAGCTTTCTTT
CASSYSPGQMNTEAFF
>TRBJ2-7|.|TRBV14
TGTGCCAGCAGCCAAGTGGCAGGTTACGCCGAGCAGTACTTC
CASSQVAGYAEQYF
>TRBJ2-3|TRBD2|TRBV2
TGTGCCAGCGGGAGGACTAGCGATAGATTCGCAGATACGCAGTATTTT
CASGRTSDRFADTQYF
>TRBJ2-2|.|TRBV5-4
TGTGCCAGCAGCTTGGTCTCCGGGGAGCTGTTTTTT
CASSLVSGELFF
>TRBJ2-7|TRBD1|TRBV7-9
TGTGCCAGCAGCCTGGACAGGGATGGGAGCGACGAGCAGTACTTC
CASSLDRDGSDEQYF
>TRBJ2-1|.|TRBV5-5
TGTGCCAGCAGCGGCGGTTGGCCCAATGAGCAGTTCTTC
CASSGGWPNEQFF
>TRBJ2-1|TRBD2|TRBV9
TGTGCCAGCAGCCTGACTAGCGGGAGTCTTAGAATCGGTGAGCAGTTCTTC
CASSLTSGSLRIGEQFF
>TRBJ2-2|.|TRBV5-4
TGTGCCAGCACCCCGAATCGGGGGCGAGGGGACACCGGGGAGCTGTTTTTT
CASTPNRGRGDTGELFF
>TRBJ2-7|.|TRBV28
TGTGCCAGCAGTTTTCAGTCCTACGAGCAGTACTTC
CASSFQSYEQYF